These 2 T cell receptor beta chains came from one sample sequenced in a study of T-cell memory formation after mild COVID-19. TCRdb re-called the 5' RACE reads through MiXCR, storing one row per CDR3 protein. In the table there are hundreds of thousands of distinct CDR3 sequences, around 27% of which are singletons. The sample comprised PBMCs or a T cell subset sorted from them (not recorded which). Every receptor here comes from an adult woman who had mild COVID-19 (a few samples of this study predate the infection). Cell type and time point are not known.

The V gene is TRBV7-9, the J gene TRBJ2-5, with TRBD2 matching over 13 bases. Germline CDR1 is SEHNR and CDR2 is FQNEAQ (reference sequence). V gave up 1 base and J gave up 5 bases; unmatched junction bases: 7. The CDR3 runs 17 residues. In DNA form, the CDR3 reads TGTGCCAGCAGCTTAGGGCCGGGACTAGCGGGACGTGAGACCCAGTACTTC. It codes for CASSLGPGLAGRETQYF. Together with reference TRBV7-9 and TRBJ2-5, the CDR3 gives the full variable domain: DTGVSQNPRHKITKRGQNVTFRCDPISEHNRLYWYRQTLGQGPEFLTYFQNEAQLEKSRLLSDRFSAERPKGSFSTLEIQRTEQGDSAMYLCASSLGPGLAGRETQYFGPGTRLLVL.

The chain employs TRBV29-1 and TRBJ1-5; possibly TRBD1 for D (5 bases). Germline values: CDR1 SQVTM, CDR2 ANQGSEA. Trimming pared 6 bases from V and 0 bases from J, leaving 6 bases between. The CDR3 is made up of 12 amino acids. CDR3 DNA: TGCAGCGTCAGGGTTAGCAATCAGCCCCAGCATTTT. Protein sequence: CSVRVSNQPQHF.